Listed below are T cell receptor beta chains from one sample, sequenced in a study of blood T cell repertoires in COVID-19. TCRdb keeps only in-frame clones here, not all; method: immunoSEQ multiplex PCR. The sample has 250,000 or so clones, 85% to 90% seen once; the top ten hold about 1.5%. Sequencing input: PBMCs or T cells enriched from blood (not recorded which). These receptors were taken from a woman aged 50 to 60 who had recovered from COVID-19. Both conserved end residues are trimmed from each CDR3. A D gene is named only where the DNA matches it firmly. Rows may omit the clone size; those that give it use once, few, many or a size class.

D: TRBD1; J: TRBJ2-7; size: -; V: TRBV6-2/TRBV6-3; CDR3: ASSYNRGYEQY
D: -; J: TRBJ1-6; size: few; V: TRBV7-6; CDR3: ASTIQDPYYNSPLH
D: -; J: TRBJ1-1; size: -; V: TRBV10-2; CDR3: ASSEAGNTEAF
D: -; J: TRBJ1-1; size: -; V: TRBV6-5; CDR3: ASRTDIRGTEAF
D: -; J: TRBJ1-5; size: -; V: TRBV27; CDR3: ASKSLERGSNQPQH
D: -; J: TRBJ1-1; size: -; V: TRBV2; CDR3: ASSVENTEAF
D: -; J: TRBJ1-1; size: once; V: TRBV5-6; CDR3: ASSYDSRGTEAF
D: TRBD1; J: TRBJ2-2; size: -; V: TRBV28; CDR3: ASSLAGTGRDGELF
D: TRBD1; J: TRBJ2-7; size: -; V: TRBV28; CDR3: ASRAGTGPYEQY
D: TRBD2; J: TRBJ2-7; size: -; V: TRBV5-1; CDR3: ASSSQSGRLYEQY
D: TRBD2; J: TRBJ2-7; size: -; V: TRBV5-1; CDR3: ASSPTGPFAGGHEQY
D: -; J: TRBJ1-1; size: -; V: TRBV7-6; CDR3: ASSLRREGDTEAF
D: TRBD2; J: TRBJ2-3; size: -; V: TRBV10-3; CDR3: AISDPTSGEDTDTQY
D: -; J: TRBJ1-2; size: -; V: TRBV3-1/TRBV3-2; CDR3: ASSQGWVTAVHGYT
D: TRBD1; J: TRBJ2-1; size: -; V: TRBV7-2; CDR3: ASSPAGTGANEQF
D: TRBD2; J: TRBJ2-5; size: -; V: TRBV27; CDR3: ASGLAGLETQY
D: -; J: TRBJ2-5; size: -; V: TRBV9; CDR3: ASSVARDTGTQY
D: -; J: TRBJ1-1; size: -; V: TRBV28; CDR3: ASSLRQWNTEAF
D: TRBD1; J: TRBJ1-2; size: -; V: TRBV18; CDR3: ASERDRGIYGYT
D: TRBD1; J: TRBJ2-3; size: once; V: TRBV7-6; CDR3: ASSIGQAADTQY
D: -; J: TRBJ2-2; size: -; V: TRBV19; CDR3: ASSFIGAGELF
D: -; J: TRBJ1-4; size: -; V: TRBV7-5; CDR3: ARSFIPRGAHKKLF
D: -; J: TRBJ2-2; size: -; V: TRBV9; CDR3: ASSREGTGELF
D: -; J: TRBJ1-1; size: -; V: TRBV27; CDR3: ASSLGGPAVAMNTEAF
D: -; J: TRBJ1-1; size: -; V: TRBV21-1; CDR3: ASSKGAGPVTEAF
D: TRBD1; J: TRBJ1-2; size: -; V: TRBV6-5; CDR3: ASGPDRPYGYT
D: TRBD1; J: TRBJ1-5; size: -; V: TRBV6-6; CDR3: ASSYDTGGGQPQH
D: -; J: TRBJ1-2; size: -; V: TRBV11-2; CDR3: ASSHGLGGGDYGYT
D: -; J: TRBJ1-3; size: -; V: TRBV7-9; CDR3: ASSLLRDGNTIY
D: -; J: TRBJ1-3; size: -; V: TRBV25-1; CDR3: ASSEIDGGFSGNTIY
D: -; J: TRBJ1-5; size: -; V: TRBV10-1; CDR3: ASSEGGVRQPQH
D: -; J: TRBJ1-3; size: -; V: TRBV30; CDR3: AWGLRGSYSGNTIY
D: -; J: TRBJ2-7; size: once; V: TRBV19; CDR3: ASSIQDSGPT
D: -; J: TRBJ2-5; size: -; V: TRBV19; CDR3: ASRPQGSQETQY
D: TRBD2; J: TRBJ2-3; size: -; V: TRBV2; CDR3: ANRPGLSTDTQY
D: -; J: TRBJ2-7; size: once; V: TRBV27; CDR3: ASSSQGRGYEQY
D: -; J: TRBJ1-2; size: once; V: TRBV19; CDR3: ASSGRLSANYGYT
D: -; J: TRBJ2-7; size: -; V: TRBV7-2; CDR3: ASSFGVSSYEQY
D: TRBD2; J: TRBJ2-3; size: -; V: TRBV5-5; CDR3: ASSLRLAGNTDTQY
D: TRBD2; J: TRBJ2-2; size: once; V: TRBV5-4; CDR3: ASSSMTSGSAGELF
D: TRBD1; J: TRBJ2-2; size: -; V: TRBV5-1; CDR3: ASSRKTDRATGELF
D: TRBD2; J: TRBJ2-7; size: -; V: TRBV11-2; CDR3: ASRASGRYEQY
D: -; J: TRBJ1-1; size: -; V: TRBV10-1; CDR3: ASSGTKGQAF
D: -; J: TRBJ2-2; size: -; V: TRBV14; CDR3: ASSQAGGELF
D: TRBD1; J: TRBJ2-7; size: -; V: TRBV6-4; CDR3: ASSDSMGTGCFEQY
D: TRBD1; J: TRBJ2-7; size: once; V: TRBV28; CDR3: ASFHPGQGYEQY
D: TRBD1; J: TRBJ1-1; size: -; V: TRBV6-6; CDR3: ASSLSFVLLRTGNTEAF
D: TRBD1; J: TRBJ1-2; size: -; V: TRBV12-3/TRBV12-4; CDR3: ASISTGFYGYT
D: -; J: TRBJ1-3; size: -; V: TRBV18; CDR3: ASSLTEFVSGNTIY
D: TRBD2; J: TRBJ2-1; size: once; V: TRBV27; CDR3: ASSRRLAASSYNEQF
D: TRBD2; J: TRBJ2-2; size: -; V: TRBV11-2; CDR3: ASSLVASGVTGELF
D: TRBD1; J: TRBJ1-2; size: -; V: TRBV28; CDR3: ASSGHGTGGANGYT
D: -; J: TRBJ1-2; size: once; V: TRBV9; CDR3: ASSVGYIGYGYT
D: -; J: TRBJ1-4; size: -; V: TRBV27; CDR3: ASSSTWGVSEKLF
D: TRBD2; J: TRBJ2-5; size: -; V: TRBV29-1; CDR3: SVERTSGTRGTQY